These 30 T cell receptor beta chains were all obtained from the same sample, sequenced in a study of early T cells in non-severe SARS-CoV-2 infection. TCRdb analysed the 5' RACE reads with MiXCR anew, one entry per CDR3 protein. Of some 100,000 distinct CDR3 sequences listed, roughly 14% were seen once; the top ten hold around 0.5%. The sequenced sample consisted of whole blood. The receptors shown here come from an adult who was a healthcare worker with PCR-confirmed SARS-CoV-2 infection or an uninfected control (not recorded which).

J is TRBJ1-2 and V is TRBV14, with no clear D. Germline-derived CDR1 and CDR2 are SGHDN and FVKESK. V was pared by 1 base and J by 3 bases, with 6 bases between. The CDR3 extends over 13 amino acids. CDR3 loop: CASSQATHYGYTF. CDR3 DNA sequence: TGTGCCAGCAGCCAAGCGACCCACTATGGCTACACCTTC.

This clonotype was counted between two and nine times. The CDR3 coding sequence is TGTGCCAGCAGCTTAGGGACAGGGCCCTACGAGCAGTACGTC. Its translation is CASSLGTGPYEQYV. This chain joins TRBV11-1 and TRBJ2-7; 8 nucleotides line up with TRBD1. V gave up 1 base and J gave up 2 bases; unmatched junction bases: 1. CDR1 and CDR2 (germline): SGHAT, FQDESV (reference sequence). This CDR3 is built from 14 residues.

The chain carries TRBV3-1 and TRBJ1-2, with D hard to call. The CDR3 is 14 residues long. Trimming stripped 4 bases from V and 2 bases from J, with 11 bases between. Germline V lookup: CDR1 LGHDT, CDR2 YNNKEL (reference sequence). CDR3 sequence (DNA): TGTGCCAGCAGCCTATCGGTAGTGAACTATGGCTACACCTTC. Protein sequence: CASSLSVVNYGYTF.

In its sample, this clonotype was seen many times. The chain joins TRBV29-1 to TRBJ1-1; D ambiguous. Germline-derived CDR1 and CDR2 are SQVTM and ANQGSEA. The CDR3 has 12 residues. V was trimmed by 2 bases and J by 0 bases, leaving 4 bases between them. The CDR3 reads CSVEYMNTEAFF. CDR3 in DNA: TGCAGCGTTGAATACATGAACACTGAAGCTTTCTTT.

Only a few counts were recorded for this clonotype. The V and J genes are TRBV11-1 and TRBJ2-2; D unclear. CDR3 length: 16 residues. Trimming pared 6 bases from V and 6 bases from J, leaving 20 bases between. From germline, CDR1 is SGHAT and CDR2 FQDESV (reference sequence). CDR3 nucleotides: TGTGCCAGCAGTCTACAAACCCAGAAAAAGGCCGGGGAGCTGTTTTTT. Translation gives CASSLQTQKKAGELFF.

The chain carries TRBV18 and TRBJ1-6; D ambiguous. Trimming took off 4 bases at V and 6 bases at J, with 10 bases between the two ends. The CDR3 length is 14 residues. Germline values: CDR1 KGHSH, CDR2 LQKENI. DNA for the CDR3: TGTGCCAGCTCACTCAAAGGGATTAATTCACCCCTCCACTTT. This gives the protein CASSLKGINSPLHF.

The chain recombines TRBV9 with TRBJ2-2; D may be TRBD1 (6 bases). Germline-derived CDR1 and CDR2 are SGDLS and YYNGEE. The CDR3 covers 15 residues. Deletions cut 3 bases from V and 1 base from J, with 10 bases between. Here the CDR3 DNA reads TGTGCCAGCAGCGGAACAGGGCAGAACACCGGGGAGCTGTTTTTT. Its protein product is CASSGTGQNTGELFF.

The chain joins TRBV7-9 to TRBJ1-2; no definite D call. The CDR3 runs 12 residues. Per the germline V gene, CDR1 is SEHNR and CDR2 is FQNEAQ (reference sequence). Trimming removed 10 bases from V and 3 bases from J, with 12 bases in between. In DNA form, the CDR3 reads TGTGCCATCGCTCTGGGGTACTATGGCTACACCTTC. As protein: CAIALGYYGYTF.

V gene TRBV7-2 combines with J gene TRBJ1-4; D gene ambiguous. Germline lookup yields CDR1 SGHTA and CDR2 FQGNSA. The CDR3 is made up of 15 amino acids. Trimming took off 1 base at V and 3 bases at J, with 9 bases between the two ends. This CDR3 reads CASSLVPGSNEKLFF. CDR3 sequence (DNA): TGTGCCAGCAGCTTAGTTCCGGGGTCTAATGAAAAACTGTTTTTT.

This clonotype has a handful of counts. The chain carries TRBV7-7 and TRBJ2-5; D call uncertain. The CDR3 runs 14 residues. The germline V gene has CDR1 SSHAT and CDR2 FNYEAQ (reference sequence). The germline V and J ends were trimmed by 0 bases and 0 bases, with 5 bases remaining between them. This CDR3 reads CASSLADYQETQYF. The CDR3 DNA is TGTGCCAGCAGCTTAGCTGACTACCAAGAGACCCAGTACTTC. Complete variable domain (other parts from reference TRBV7-7 and TRBJ2-5): GAGVSQSPRYKVTKRGQDVTLRCDPISSHATLYWYQQALGQGPEFLTYFNYEAQPDKSGLPSDRFSAERPEGSISTLTIQRTEQRDSAMYRCASSLADYQETQYFGPGTRLLVL.

There are a few counts of this clonotype. The rearrangement uses TRBV29-1 and TRBJ1-1; D possibly corresponds to TRBD1 (6 bases). The CDR3 has 17 amino acids. Germline assignment: CDR1 SQVTM and CDR2 ANQGSEA. V lost 6 bases and J lost 0, with 23 bases in between. The CDR3 region is CSVATQHGGWMNTEAFF. CDR3 DNA: TGCAGCGTCGCCACCCAGCACGGGGGCTGGATGAACACTGAAGCTTTCTTT. The complete variable domain, with remaining parts taken from reference TRBV29-1 and TRBJ1-1, reads SAVISQKPSRDICQRGTSLTIQCQVDSQVTMMFWYRQQPGQSLTLIATANQGSEATYESGFVIDKFPISRPNLTFSTLTVSNMSPEDSSIYLCSVATQHGGWMNTEAFFGQGTRLTVV.

The V call is TRBV4-2, the J call TRBJ1-5, with a tentative D call TRBD1 (6 bases). The CDR3 extends over 15 amino acids. Per the germline V gene, CDR1 is LGHNA and CDR2 is YNFKEQ. Deletions cut 1 base from V and 7 bases from J, with 14 bases between. The CDR3 nucleotides read TGTGCCAGCAGCCAAGCTATAGGGGGGCAGCAGCCCCAGCATTTT. It encodes CASSQAIGGQQPQHF.

This chain uses TRBV4-2 with TRBJ1-6; D is possibly TRBD1 (6 bases). Germline V gene lookup returns CDR1 LGHNA and CDR2 YNFKEQ. V was trimmed by 3 bases and J by 6 bases, leaving 21 bases between them. CDR3 length equals 18 residues. The CDR3 loop reads CASSQTLTGNLPNSPLHF. The DNA for the CDR3 is TGTGCCAGCAGCCAGACCCTTACAGGGAATCTGCCTAATTCACCCCTCCACTTT.

The chain recombines TRBV3-1 with TRBJ1-1; TRBD1 matches 8 bases. Trimming at V came to 3 bases and at J to 2 bases, leaving 8 bases not matched to a gene. Germline V gives CDR1 LGHDT, CDR2 YNNKEL (reference sequence). CDR3 length: 16 amino acids. This CDR3 is CASSHGQGHQNTEAFF. The CDR3 DNA reads as TGTGCCAGCAGCCACGGACAGGGACACCAAAACACTGAAGCTTTCTTT.

This clonotype is a singleton in its sample. The V gene is TRBV25-1, the J gene TRBJ1-2, with 8 bases matching TRBD1. The CDR3 consists of 12 residues. V shed 9 bases, J shed 8 bases, and the junction held 8 bases outside the gene matches. Per germline, CDR1 MGHDK and CDR2 SYGVNS. CDR3: CASTGGIGGYTF. The CDR3, as DNA: TGTGCCAGTACAGGGGGAATCGGGGGCTACACCTTC.

The rearrangement uses TRBV6-2 or TRBV6-3 and TRBJ1-1; D unresolved. Germline CDR1 reads MNHEY; CDR2 reads SVGEGT. V lost 2 bases, J lost 3 bases, and 7 bases lay in between. The CDR3 spans 13 residues. The CDR3 spells CASSYPWYTEAFF. The CDR3 DNA reads TGTGCCAGCAGTTACCCCTGGTACACTGAAGCTTTCTTT.

This clonotype was counted ten times or more. This rearrangement joins TRBV10-3 to TRBJ2-7; D could derive from TRBD1 or TRBD2 (5 bases each). Per the germline V gene, CDR1 is ENHRY and CDR2 is SYGVKD. V lost 5 bases to trimming and J lost 5 bases, with 16 bases between them. The length of the CDR3 is 14 residues. The CDR3 region has the DNA TGTGCCATCAGTTCACAGGAGGCGGGTAACGAGCAGTACGTC. This translates into CAISSQEAGNEQYV.

This clonotype was observed a handful of times. The chain recombines TRBV9 with TRBJ2-1; 8 nucleotides line up with TRBD2. Germline CDR1 SGDLS, CDR2 YYNGEE. The CDR3 runs to 16 residues. The J segment lost 4 bases and the V segment lost 0 bases, leaving 6 bases of the junction unmatched. CDR3 bases: TGTGCCAGCAGCGTAGTGAGTAGCGGGACGTACAATGAGCAGTTCTTC. Its protein product is CASSVVSSGTYNEQFF.

This clonotype was counted many times. The CDR3 protein is CASSQDPGVPTDTQYF. The CDR3, as DNA: TGTGCCAGCAGCCAAGATCCTGGGGTTCCCACAGATACGCAGTATTTT. The V and J genes are TRBV3-1 and TRBJ2-3; unclear D gene. CDR1 LGHDT and CDR2 YNNKEL come from the germline V gene (reference sequence). The CDR3 length is 16 residues. V lost 0 bases and J 2 bases, leaving 12 bases between the germline ends.

This clonotype occurred a few times. The chain links TRBV5-5 to TRBJ1-5, with D tentatively TRBD1 (5 bases). V lost 6 bases and J 4 bases, leaving 17 bases between the germline ends. Looked up from germline, CDR1 is SGHKS and CDR2 is YYEKEE (reference sequence). The CDR3 runs to 15 residues. The CDR3 region is CASTVRPGENQPQHF. CDR3 bases: TGTGCCAGCACCGTTAGACCGGGGGAGAATCAGCCCCAGCATTTT. The full variable domain, with the rest looked up from reference TRBV5-5 and TRBJ1-5, is DAGVTQSPTHLIKTRGQQVTLRCSPISGHKSVSWYQQVLGQGPQFIFQYYEKEERGRGNFPDRFSARQFPNYSSELNVNALLLGDSALYLCASTVRPGENQPQHFGDGTRLSIL.

This chain links TRBV5-6 with TRBJ2-7; no clear D. The germline V gene encodes CDR1 SGHDT and CDR2 YYEEEE. With 1 base removed from V and 4 bases from J, the gap between germline ends came to 9 bases. CDR3 length: 13 residues. CDR3 nucleotides: TGTGCCAGCAGCTTGTTTAGTCAATACGAGCAGTACGTC. Its protein product is CASSLFSQYEQYV.

V usage is TRBV6-1 and J usage is TRBJ2-7; TRBD1 aligns across 7 bases. V was pared by 7 bases and J by 3 bases, with 9 bases of the junction left unmatched. CDR3 length equals 14 residues. Germline V gene lookup returns CDR1 MNHNS and CDR2 SASEGT. In DNA, the CDR3 is TGTGCCAGCAAAAGGGACAGAGACTACTACGAGCAGTACGTC. As protein: CASKRDRDYYEQYV.

The V gene is TRBV2, the J gene TRBJ2-3, with D maybe TRBD1 (6 bases). V was trimmed by 6 bases and J by 0 bases, leaving 10 bases between them. Germline CDR1 reads SNHLY; CDR2 reads FYNNEI. CDR3 length: 14 residues. DNA of the CDR3: TGTGCCAGCAGCGACAGGAGAAGCACAGATACGCAGTATTTT. Translation gives CASSDRRSTDTQYF.

This clonotype was seen only a few times. This CDR3 reads CSARDRGYGYTF. The CDR3 coding sequence is TGCAGTGCTAGAGATCGGGGCTATGGCTACACCTTC. V is TRBV20-1 and J is TRBJ1-2; the D is unclear. The CDR3 consists of 12 residues. CDR1 and CDR2 (germline): DFQATT, SNEGSKA (reference sequence). V shed 0 bases and J shed 4 bases, with 6 bases lying between them.

The genes are TRBV5-1 and TRBJ2-2, with TRBD1 as a possible D gene (6 bases). The V end was cut by 6 bases, the J end by 5 bases, with 17 bases between. CDR1 is SGHRS and CDR2 is YFSETQ in the germline V gene. The CDR3 extends over 15 amino acids. As DNA, the CDR3 is TGCGCCAGCACCGAAACGACAGGCTTAACCGGGGAGCTGTTTTTT. It codes for CASTETTGLTGELFF.

This clonotype was seen more than once but under ten times. J is TRBJ2-5 and V is TRBV20-1; D not resolved. Trimming pared 0 bases from V and 5 bases from J, leaving 19 bases between. This CDR3 contains 16 residues. CDR1 is DFQATT, CDR2 SNEGSKA, per germline (reference sequence). The CDR3 loop is CSARDSSRTPQETQYF. The CDR3 DNA reads as TGCAGTGCTAGAGATAGTAGTCGTACCCCCCAGGAGACCCAGTACTTC.

The chain carries TRBV20-1 and TRBJ2-1, with 13 bases lining up with TRBD2. This CDR3 is built from 16 residues. The ends lost 4 bases at V and 4 bases at J; junction bases unmatched: 7. Germline CDR1 and CDR2: DFQATT and SNEGSKA (reference sequence). DNA for the CDR3: TGCAGTGCTACGCGGACTAGCGGGGGTCAGTACAATGAGCAGTTCTTC. It is translated as CSATRTSGGQYNEQFF.

This clonotype was seen only a few times. This chain connects TRBV20-1 to TRBJ2-3, with TRBD2 matching 10 bases. The CDR3 extends over 15 amino acids. CDR1 is DFQATT, CDR2 SNEGSKA, per germline (reference sequence). Trimming took 3 bases from V and 4 from J; bases not matched to a gene: 7. Here the CDR3 DNA reads TGCAGTGCTAGTAATCTAGCGGGGGTCGCAGATACGCAGTATTTT. It encodes CSASNLAGVADTQYF.

The rearrangement joins TRBV6-1 to TRBJ2-1; TRBD1 aligns across 7 bases. Trimming cost V 6 bases and J 0 bases; bases outside gene matches: 8. This CDR3 has 16 amino acids. Germline V gene lookup returns CDR1 MNHNS and CDR2 SASEGT. CDR3 in amino acids: CASRGNRDSSYNEQFF. The DNA for the CDR3 is TGTGCCAGCAGAGGAAACCGGGACAGCTCCTACAATGAGCAGTTCTTC.

The chain couples TRBV7-6 to TRBJ2-1, with D uncertain. The CDR3 loop spans 15 amino acids. Germline V lookup: CDR1 SGHVS, CDR2 FNYEAQ. The V end was cut by 1 base, the J end by 0 bases, with 7 bases between. The CDR3 spells CASSLGLFSYNEQFF. As DNA, the CDR3 is TGTGCCAGCAGCTTAGGGCTGTTCTCCTACAATGAGCAGTTCTTC.